What follows is one T cell receptor (beta chain) and its context. The antigen this receptor binds is unknown. Base-call qualities are not available, and no considerably larger clone is one nucleotide away. Trimming costs V 4 bases and J 2 bases, and their ends lie 12 bases apart. Including cysteine and phenylalanine, the CDR3 has 15 amino acids. Only the CDR3 DNA is retained, 45 bases long and in frame from the first base. Reading the germline V gene gives CDR1 SGDLS and CDR2 YYNGEE. The protocol used for the library was RT-PCR. For sequencing, a NextSeq 550 was employed. Through fastp at Q25 and MiXCR, TCRdb rebuilt clones from the public reads, retaining in-frame beta chains. Under each unique CDR3 protein, matching rows form one entry showing the most common genes and DNA. The table for this sample lists about 200,000 distinct CDR3 sequences; around two fifths of them were counted only once. 11% of the sample is held by the ten biggest clonotypes.

The sample comes from a study of patients and donors after allogeneic stem cell transplantation (TCRdb year 2020). The sequence came from a human donor who was either an allogeneic HSCT recipient or a stem cell or donor lymphocyte infusion donor (not recorded which). It is not recorded whose cells these are; they may come from a transplant donor. The sample was blood, either unsorted or a sorted T cell fraction (not recorded which). This chain joins TRBV9 to TRBJ2-2, with a tentative D gene TRBD1 over 6 matching bases. The base sequence is TGTGCCAGCAGCCTTAGGACAGAAAACACCGGGGAGCTGTTTTTT. Its protein product is CASSLRTENTGELFF.